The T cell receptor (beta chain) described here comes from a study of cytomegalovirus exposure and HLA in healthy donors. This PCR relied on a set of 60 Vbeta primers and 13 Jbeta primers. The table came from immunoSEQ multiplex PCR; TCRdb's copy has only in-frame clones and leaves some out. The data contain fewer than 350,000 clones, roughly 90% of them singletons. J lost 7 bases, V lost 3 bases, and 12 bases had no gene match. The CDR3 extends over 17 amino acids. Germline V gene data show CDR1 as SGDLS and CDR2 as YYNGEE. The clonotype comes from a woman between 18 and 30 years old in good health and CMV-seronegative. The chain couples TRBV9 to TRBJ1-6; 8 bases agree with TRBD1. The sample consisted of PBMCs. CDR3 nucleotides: TGTGCCAGCAGCGCCGGGACAGGCCGTGAACAGAATTCACCCCTCCACTTT. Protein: CASSAGTGREQNSPLHF.